This entry lists 20 T cell receptor beta chains sequenced from one sample in a study of blood T cell repertoires in COVID-19. Measured with immunoSEQ multiplex PCR; TCRdb has only the in-frame clones, and not every one. This table holds hundreds of thousands of clones, approximately 90% found once. Sequencing was done on a sample of peripheral blood. The receptors stem from a woman under 30 with acute or convalescent COVID-19.

The chain recombines TRBV28 with TRBJ2-3, with a tentative D call TRBD1 (5 bases). Germline loops: CDR1 MDHEN, CDR2 SYDVKM. The CDR3 consists of 15 residues. With 4 bases removed from V and 1 base from J, the gap between germline ends came to 12 bases. The DNA for the CDR3 is TGTGCCAGCAGTTATGGGGCAGAGGGCACAGATACGCAGTATTTT. Protein product: CASSYGAEGTDTQYF.

This sequence joins TRBV7-2 and TRBJ2-1; D is undetermined. The CDR3 totals 15 residues. The V gene's germline CDR1 is SGHTA and CDR2 FQGNSA. V lost 2 bases to trimming and J lost 4 bases, with 12 bases between them. CDR3 sequence: CASSLFIAEYNEQFF. DNA of the CDR3: TGTGCCAGCAGCTTATTTATCGCGGAATACAATGAGCAGTTCTTC.

The chain is built from TRBV6-5 and TRBJ1-1; TRBD1 might be the D (5 bases). Germline values: CDR1 MNHEY, CDR2 SVGAGI. The CDR3 sequence is 15 residues long. Trimming took 4 bases from V and 3 from J, leaving 15 bases between them. CDR3 sequence reads: CASSWADSLDTEAFF. In DNA form, the CDR3 reads TGTGCCAGCAGTTGGGCTGACAGTCTCGACACTGAAGCTTTCTTT.

The chain recombines TRBV28 with TRBJ1-2; 7 bases map to TRBD1. CDR1 is MDHEN and CDR2 is SYDVKM in the germline V gene. The CDR3 spans 14 residues. J was trimmed by 8 bases and V by 5 bases; bases with no gene match: 11. The CDR3 DNA sequence: TGTGCCAGCAGTACCCCCTTAACAGGGGACGGCTACACCTTC. This codes for CASSTPLTGDGYTF.

DNA of the CDR3: TGTGCCACCAGTGATGGGAGGGTTAGCAATCAGCCCCAGCATTTT. It is translated as CATSDGRVSNQPQHF. The genes are TRBV24-1 and TRBJ1-5; no firm D call. This CDR3 is 15 amino acids long. V lost 3 bases and J lost 0, with 8 bases in between. Germline V lookup: CDR1 KGHDR, CDR2 SFDVKD.

This chain joins TRBV5-6 and TRBJ2-2, with D possibly being TRBD2 (5 bases). Germline values: CDR1 SGHDT, CDR2 YYEEEE. The germline V and J ends were trimmed by 5 bases and 3 bases, with 17 bases remaining between them. The CDR3 covers 16 residues. This CDR3 is CASRAARPGDTGELFF. The CDR3 DNA is TGTGCCAGCAGGGCTGCAAGACCCGGGGACACCGGGGAGCTGTTTTTT.

This chain uses TRBV21-1 with TRBJ1-6; no check of the table's D call, TRBD1, against the DNA was made. TRBV21-1 is deemed a pseudogene. The CDR3 sequence is 17 residues long. CDR3 nucleotide sequence: TGTGCCAGCAGCAAAGTTGCCCAGGGGGTAGCAAATTCACCCCTCCACTTT. As protein: CASSKVAQGVANSPLHF.

The V and J genes are TRBV14 and TRBJ2-2; D is unresolved. This CDR3 spans 13 amino acids. Germline-derived CDR1 and CDR2 are SGHDN and FVKESK. V dropped 4 bases and J dropped 4 bases, with 7 bases sitting between them. Here the CDR3 reads CASSRTSTGELFF. As DNA, the CDR3 is TGTGCCAGCAGCCGAACATCCACCGGGGAGCTGTTTTTT.

CDR3 DNA: TGTGCCAGCAGTTTCTCCCTCGGGAGCCCCGGGTACGAGCAGTACTTC. It translates to CASSFSLGSPGYEQYF. The chain carries TRBV27 and TRBJ2-7; tentative D call: TRBD2 (6 bases). This CDR3 is built from 16 residues. The V and J ends lost 3 bases and 4 bases respectively, with 19 bases between them. Per the germline V gene, CDR1 is MNHEY and CDR2 is SMNVEV (reference sequence).

This clone was counted a single time. The chain recombines TRBV30 with TRBJ2-7; TRBD1 matches at 10 bases. The CDR3 extends over 16 amino acids. The V gene end was trimmed by 1 base and the J gene end by 3 bases; junction bases not matched to a gene: 9. Germline V CDR1 and CDR2: GTSNPN, SVGIG (reference sequence). Here the CDR3 reads CAWSGPRTGGVYEQYF. The DNA for the CDR3 is TGTGCCTGGAGTGGACCTCGGACAGGGGGTGTCTACGAGCAGTACTTC.

Here the CDR3 DNA reads TGTGCCAGCAGTGCGGGACAGGTCTATAATTCACCCCTCCACTTT. The encoded protein is CASSAGQVYNSPLHF. The rearrangement joins TRBV6-2 or TRBV6-3 to TRBJ1-6; 8 bases agree with TRBD1. Germline CDR1 and CDR2: MNHEY and SVGEGT. The CDR3 has 15 amino acids. The trim removed 5 bases at V and 3 bases at J, leaving 3 bases unmatched.

This clone was recorded only once. The V gene is TRBV3-1 (or the pseudogene TRBV3-2), the J gene TRBJ2-7; D might be TRBD2 (6 bases). Trimming left V 8 bases short and J 6 bases short, with 17 bases between. The length of the CDR3 is 13 residues. Germline CDR1 is LGHDT and CDR2 is YNNKEL (reference sequence). CDR3 coding DNA: TGTGCCAGCGGCGCCGATGGCGGGGTCGAGCAGTACTTC. Protein: CASGADGGVEQYF.

The chain couples TRBV2 to TRBJ2-5, with TRBD1 matching over 9 bases. Germline-derived CDR1 and CDR2 are SNHLY and FYNNEI. Losses at the gene ends were 5 bases for V and 5 bases for J; bases not matched to a gene: 15. CDR3 length: 17 amino acids. CDR3 DNA sequence: TGTGCCAGCAGTCGGACTCGTGACGGGACAGGGTGGGAGACCCAGTACTTC. This gives the protein CASSRTRDGTGWETQYF.

The chain couples TRBV4-1 to TRBJ1-2; maybe TRBD1 (6 bases). This CDR3 has 17 amino acids. Germline assignment: CDR1 MGHRA and CDR2 YSYEKL. The V end lost 1 base, the J end lost 6 bases, and 21 bases lay between the germline ends. CDR3 bases: TGCGCCAGCAGCCAAGGTCGGGGCAGGGGCAGGCAAGATGGCTACACCTTC. It translates to CASSQGRGRGRQDGYTF.

V gene TRBV18 combines with J gene TRBJ1-2; 9 nucleotides line up with TRBD1. Looked up from germline, CDR1 is KGHSH and CDR2 is LQKENI. The CDR3 runs to 14 residues. V gave up 1 base and J gave up 6 bases; unmatched junction bases: 3. CDR3 bases: TGTGCCAGCTCACCACAGACAGGGGGTGATGGCTACACCTTC. Amino acid sequence: CASSPQTGGDGYTF. Full variable domain (missing parts from reference TRBV18 and TRBJ1-2): NAGVMQNPRHLVRRRGQEARLRCSPMKGHSHVYWYRQLPEEGLKFMVYLQKENIIDESGMPKERFSAEFPKEGPSILRIQQVVRGDSAAYFCASSPQTGGDGYTFGSGTRLTVV.

On this clone: The sample has other DNA sequences that encode this CDR3 too. The chain couples TRBV12-3 or TRBV12-4 to TRBJ1-1; 8 bases line up with TRBD1. This CDR3 comprises 12 residues. The V and J ends lost 5 bases and 8 bases, in that order; junction bases with no gene match: 4. The CDR3 sequence: CASSPRTGEAFF. The CDR3 DNA follows: TGTGCCAGCAGTCCGCGGACAGGGGAAGCTTTCTTT.

The V call is TRBV27, the J call TRBJ1-5; D is ambiguous. Germline CDR1 and CDR2: MNHEY and SMNVEV (reference sequence). The CDR3 consists of 14 residues. V was clipped by 3 bases and J by 6 bases, with 12 bases between them. CDR3 nucleotide sequence: TGTGCCAGCAGTTTGTTGTCAGGAGGTCAGCCCCAGCATTTT. Translation: CASSLLSGGQPQHF.

This clone was detected only once. This rearrangement joins TRBV7-9 to TRBJ1-5; D is perhaps TRBD1 (6 bases). This CDR3 is built from 14 residues. Germline V CDR1 and CDR2: SEHNR, FQNEAQ (reference sequence). Trimming pared 6 bases from V and 5 bases from J, leaving 14 bases between. CDR3: CASSPGGPYQPQHF. CDR3 DNA sequence: TGTGCCAGCAGTCCGGGGGGGCCTTATCAGCCCCAGCATTTT.

This chain's CDR3 is CASREADTQYF. The CDR3 DNA reads TGCGCCAGCCGGGAGGCAGATACGCAGTATTTT. The rearrangement joins TRBV4-1 to TRBJ2-3; 7 nucleotides align to TRBD2. V was clipped by 8 bases and J by 4 bases; unmatched bases: 0. The CDR3 has 11 residues. CDR1 and CDR2 (germline): MGHRA, YSYEKL.

The V gene is TRBV11-2, the J gene TRBJ2-5; TRBD2 might be the D (7 bases). Trimming pared 5 bases from V and 3 bases from J, leaving 16 bases between. The germline gives CDR1 SGHAT, CDR2 FQNNGV. The CDR3 contains 15 residues. CDR3 DNA: TGTGCCAGCAGCCGCCCCGGGGGGCGGAAAGAGACCCAGTACTTC. This translates into CASSRPGGRKETQYF.